This TCR beta chain appears in the sequencing data of a study of T cell responses to AZD1222 COVID-19 vaccine. Notes on the study in general: Most donors were white British, females outnumbered males, and clonal diversity was possibly underestimated. Baseline serology detected seropositivity in only five or six AZD1222 recipients. Researchers took repertoire samples only after the peak T cell response had come. Across spike, vaccine-associated CD4 TCRs were found, dominant at 160-218 and 743-854.

With 5 bases clipped from V and 5 bases from J, the junction kept 11 bases outside the gene matches. Germline CDR1 SEHNR, CDR2 FQNEAQ (reference sequence). This CDR3 has 16 amino acids. For this clone: Its antigen is still unknown.

Measured with immunoSEQ multiplex PCR; TCRdb has only the in-frame clones, and not every one. The sample shows around 160,000 clones, about 90% of them seen only once. The V and J genes are TRBV7-9 and TRBJ1-2, with TRBD1 identical over 10 bases. The sample was peripheral blood, taken 28 days after the second AZD1222 dose. This sequence was found in an adult who received the AZD1222 COVID-19 vaccine. This CDR3 is CASSPLLGTGVYGYTF. The CDR3, as DNA: TGTGCCAGCAGCCCCTTACTCGGGACAGGGGTTTATGGCTACACCTTC.